Given below is one T cell receptor beta chain in context. This clone was recorded once. There is no known antigen for this receptor. Base qualities were left out, and no much larger clone turns up one base away. The library was produced with the immunoSEQ multiplex PCR assay. Held by TCRdb, this immuneACCESS table contains in-frame sequences only and omits some clones. Under half of the omission traces to an unresolved V gene where checked; the cause of the rest is unknown. This sample has over 100,000 clones in its table, and approximately 90% of those were observed once. 2% to 3% of the sample comes from the top ten. Measured from the cysteine to the phenylalanine, the CDR3 is 14 residues long. Left in the record is the CDR3 DNA by itself, 42 bases read in frame from the first base. The germline V and J ends show losses of 5 bases and 3 bases respectively, and no gene match explains 5 bases of the junction. CDR1 SGHNT and CDR2 YENEEA are derived from the germline V gene.

The data were taken from a study of control samples from healthy donors and cancer patients (dated by TCRdb to 2020 to 2021). The sample consisted of blood. The rearrangement combines TRBV11-3 with TRBJ2-7, and 9 bases in between align with TRBD2. The TCR comes from a man aged 40-55 years in good health. The CDR3 protein is CASSRGGGVYEQYF. In nucleotides, the sequence is TGTGCCAGCAGCCGCGGGGGGGGCGTCTACGAGCAGTACTTC.